This note documents a single T cell receptor beta chain sequence. These data are taken from a study of monozygotic twins with inflammatory bowel disease. Input per TCR library consisted of roughly 4,000 ng of total RNA. A template switching step added UMIs, each with a 6-nucleotide sample barcode. Nested PCRs (approximately 17 and 9 cycles, two total) were applied to TCRalpha and TCRbeta cDNA. TCRdb reprocessed the 5' RACE reads and keeps a single row for each CDR3 protein, giving no DNA. The sample includes some 150,000 distinct CDR3 sequences. The germline V gene encodes CDR1 SGHDT and CDR2 YYEEEE. The CDR3 length is 13 residues.

The sequenced sample was blood. The V and J genes are TRBV5-6 and TRBJ2-5. This receptor was identified in a human donor with ulcerative colitis or Crohn's disease, or a healthy co-twin of an affected twin (not recorded which). CDR3 loop: CASSLDRLETQYF.